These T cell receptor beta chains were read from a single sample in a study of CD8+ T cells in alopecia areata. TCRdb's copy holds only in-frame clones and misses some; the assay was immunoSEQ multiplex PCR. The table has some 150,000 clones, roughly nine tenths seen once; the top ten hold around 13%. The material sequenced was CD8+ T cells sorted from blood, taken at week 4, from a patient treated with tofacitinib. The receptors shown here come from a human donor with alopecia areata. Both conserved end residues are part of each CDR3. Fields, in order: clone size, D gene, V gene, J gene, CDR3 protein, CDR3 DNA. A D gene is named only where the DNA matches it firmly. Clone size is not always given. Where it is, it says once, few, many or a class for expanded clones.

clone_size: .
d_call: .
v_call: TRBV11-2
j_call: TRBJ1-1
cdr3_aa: CASSLDSFGAGNTEAFF
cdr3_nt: TGTGCCAGCAGCTTAGATTCATTTGGGGCAGGGAACACTGAAGCTTTCTTT

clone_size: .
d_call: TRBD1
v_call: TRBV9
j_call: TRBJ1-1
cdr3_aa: CASSVGTGGFEAFF
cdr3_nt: TGTGCCAGCAGCGTAGGGACAGGGGGCTTTGAAGCTTTCTTT

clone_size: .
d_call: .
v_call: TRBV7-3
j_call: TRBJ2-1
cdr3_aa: CASSLRGNEQFF
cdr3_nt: TGTGCCAGCAGCTTAAGGGGCAATGAGCAGTTCTTC

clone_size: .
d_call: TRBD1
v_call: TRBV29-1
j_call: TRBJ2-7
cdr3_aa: CSVVGQGAYEQYF
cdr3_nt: TGCAGCGTTGTAGGGCAGGGGGCCTACGAGCAGTACTTC

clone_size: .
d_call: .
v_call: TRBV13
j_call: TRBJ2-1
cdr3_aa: CASSKQGYNEQFF
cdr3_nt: TGTGCCAGCAGCAAACAGGGATACAATGAGCAGTTCTTC

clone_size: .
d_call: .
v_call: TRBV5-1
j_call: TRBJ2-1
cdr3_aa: CASSFGGGTYNEQFF
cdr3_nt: TGCGCCAGCAGCTTTGGGGGAGGCACCTACAATGAGCAGTTCTTC

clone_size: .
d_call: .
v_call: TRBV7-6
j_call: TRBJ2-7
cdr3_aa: CASSLGAGSDEQYF
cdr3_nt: TGTGCCAGCAGCCTCGGGGCAGGGAGCGACGAGCAGTACTTC

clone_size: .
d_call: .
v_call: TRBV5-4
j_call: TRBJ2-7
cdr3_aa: CASSLAGGAYEQYF
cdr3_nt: TGTGCCAGCAGCTTGGCAGGAGGAGCCTACGAGCAGTACTTC

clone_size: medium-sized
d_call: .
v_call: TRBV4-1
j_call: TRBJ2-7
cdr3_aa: CASSPLYTYEQYF
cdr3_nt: TGCGCCAGCAGCCCCCTCTACACGTACGAGCAGTACTTC

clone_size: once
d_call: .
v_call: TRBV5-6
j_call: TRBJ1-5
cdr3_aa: CASRLGPGVAQPQHF
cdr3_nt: TGTGCCAGCAGGTTGGGGCCAGGGGTGGCTCAGCCCCAGCATTTT

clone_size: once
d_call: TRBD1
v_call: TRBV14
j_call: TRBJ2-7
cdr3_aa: CASSRTSDRYYEQYF
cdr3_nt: TGTGCCAGCAGCCGCACGTCGGACAGGTACTACGAGCAGTACTTC

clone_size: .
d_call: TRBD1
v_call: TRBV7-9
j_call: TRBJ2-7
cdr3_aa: CASSLEGTGSLYEQYF
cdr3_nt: TGTGCCAGCAGCTTAGAAGGGACAGGGAGCCTATACGAGCAGTACTTC

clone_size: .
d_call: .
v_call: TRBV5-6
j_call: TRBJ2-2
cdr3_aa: CASSLGTQAYTGELFF
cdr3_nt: TGTGCCAGCAGCTTGGGTACACAAGCCTACACCGGGGAGCTGTTTTTT

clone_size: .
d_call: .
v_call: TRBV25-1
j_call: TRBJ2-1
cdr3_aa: CASSSLGINEQFF
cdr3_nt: TGTGCCAGCAGTTCTTTGGGAATCAATGAGCAGTTCTTC

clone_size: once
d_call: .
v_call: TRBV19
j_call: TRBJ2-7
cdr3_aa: CASSIGPGDPYEQYF
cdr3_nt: TGTGCCAGTAGTATCGGGCCCGGAGACCCCTACGAGCAGTACTTC

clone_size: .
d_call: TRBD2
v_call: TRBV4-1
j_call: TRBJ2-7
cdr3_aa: CASSQQNLAGGPSEQYF
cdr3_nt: TGCGCCAGCAGCCAACAAAATTTAGCGGGAGGGCCTTCCGAGCAGTACTTC

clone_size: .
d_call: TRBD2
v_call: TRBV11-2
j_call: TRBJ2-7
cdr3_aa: CASSLVTSGPSYEQYF
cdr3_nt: TGTGCCAGCAGCTTGGTTACTAGCGGGCCCTCCTACGAGCAGTACTTC

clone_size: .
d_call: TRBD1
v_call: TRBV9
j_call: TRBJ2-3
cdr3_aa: CASSLRTGSTDTQYF
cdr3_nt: TGTGCCAGCAGCCTAAGGACAGGGAGCACAGATACGCAGTATTTT

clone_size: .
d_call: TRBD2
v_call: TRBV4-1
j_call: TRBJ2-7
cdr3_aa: CASSRETSGQGEQYF
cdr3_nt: TGCGCCAGCAGCCGAGAGACTAGCGGGCAGGGCGAGCAGTACTTC

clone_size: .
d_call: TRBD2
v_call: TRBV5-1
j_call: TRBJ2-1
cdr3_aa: CASREGTSSYNEQFF
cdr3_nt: TGCGCCAGCCGGGAGGGCACCAGCTCCTACAATGAGCAGTTCTTC

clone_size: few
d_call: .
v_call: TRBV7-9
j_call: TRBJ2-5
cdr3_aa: CASSPQETQYF
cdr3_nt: TGTGCCAGCAGCCCCCAAGAGACCCAGTACTTC

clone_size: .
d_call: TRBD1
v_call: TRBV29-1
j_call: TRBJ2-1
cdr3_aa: CSVEGPDRGTYNEQFF
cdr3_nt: TGCAGCGTTGAAGGGCCAGACAGGGGGACGTACAATGAGCAGTTCTTC

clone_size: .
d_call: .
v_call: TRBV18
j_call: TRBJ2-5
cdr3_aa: CASSPTTAVSPWGYAKTQYF
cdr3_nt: TGTGCCAGCTCACCAACCACCGCCGTCTCGCCATGGGGCTACGCGAAGACCCAGTACTTC

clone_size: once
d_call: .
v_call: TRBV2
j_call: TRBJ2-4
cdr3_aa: CASSERGFAKNIQYF
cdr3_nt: TGTGCCAGCAGCGAACGAGGGTTTGCCAAAAACATTCAGTACTTC

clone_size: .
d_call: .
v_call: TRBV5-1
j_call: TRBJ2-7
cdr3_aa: CASSLGDGTYEQYF
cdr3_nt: TGCGCCAGCAGCTTGGGGGATGGAACCTACGAGCAGTACTTC

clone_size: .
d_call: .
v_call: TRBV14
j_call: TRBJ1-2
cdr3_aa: CASSRERLGTNGYTF
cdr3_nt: TGTGCCAGCAGCCGAGAGCGGTTGGGGACGAACGGCTACACCTTC